A single T cell receptor (beta chain) is shown here with its context. This sample is drawn from a study of CD8 T cells in Susac syndrome. A quantity of about 0.5 to 1 ug RNA underwent reverse transcription using random hexamers. Amplification of TCR beta CDR3 was carried out by immunoSEQ multiplex PCR, which covered 54 Vbeta and 13 Jbeta segments. TCRdb redid the calling of the immunoSEQ multiplex PCR reads with MiXCR, one entry per CDR3 protein. The sample shows about 130,000 distinct CDR3 sequences, roughly 89% of them seen only once. Germline V gives CDR1 MNHNY, CDR2 SVGAGI (reference sequence). This CDR3 is built from 13 residues. The ends were cut back, 3 bases at V and 2 bases at J, with 7 bases in the middle.

The source is a human donor with multiple sclerosis. The chain links TRBV6-6 to TRBJ1-1; unclear D gene. The material sequenced was CD8+ T cells from PBMCs. The CDR3 DNA follows: TGTGCCAGCAGTTATGTAGTTAACACTGAAGCTTTCTTT. Translation gives CASSYVVNTEAFF.